These 7 T cell receptor beta chains were sequenced from one sample in a study of CD8 T cells in Susac syndrome. Random hexamers were used to reverse transcribe an amount of about 0.45 to 1 ug RNA. From the immunoSEQ multiplex PCR reads, TCRdb called clonotypes with MiXCR, one entry per CDR3 protein. The top ten clones hold over 0.12% of a sample with some 150,000 distinct CDR3 sequences, nearly 97% of them seen once. The sequenced sample was CD8+ T cells from PBMCs. The receptors were sampled from a human donor with multiple sclerosis.

Comment on this clonotype: Germline and junction disagree at one end, which may indicate a read error. The J gene is TRBJ2-1, the V gene TRBV7-7, with D possibly called TRBD1 or TRBD2 (5 bases each). The CDR3 is 16 amino acids. Germline-derived CDR1 and CDR2 are SSHAT and FNYEAQ (reference sequence). The CDR3 DNA reads as TGTGCTAGCAGCTTAGGAGAGGGGAGCTCCTACAATGAGCAGTTCTTC. This translates into CASSLGEGSSYNEQFF. Full variable domain (missing parts from reference TRBV7-7 and TRBJ2-1): GAGVSQSPRYKVTKRGQDVTLRCDPISSHATLYWYQQALGQGPEFLTYFNYEAQPDKSGLPSDRFSAERPEGSISTLTIQRTEQRDSAMYRCASSLGEGSSYNEQFFGPGTRLTVL.

V gene TRBV6-4 combines with J gene TRBJ2-7, with a possible D match to TRBD1 (6 bases). The CDR3 loop spans 14 amino acids. Germline CDR1 is MRHNA and CDR2 is SNTAGT. V shed 8 bases and J shed 0 bases, with 14 bases lying between them. The CDR3 sequence: CASVPGHSSYEQYF. CDR3 DNA sequence: TGTGCCAGCGTACCGGGACATAGCTCCTACGAGCAGTACTTC.

The gene calls are TRBV2 and TRBJ1-4; TRBD1 matches 7 bases. V gave up 6 bases and J gave up 8 bases; unmatched junction bases: 12. CDR3 length equals 15 residues. Germline lookup yields CDR1 SNHLY and CDR2 FYNNEI. CDR3 DNA: TGTGCCAGCAGGGACCCCGGAGGGGGCCGGGAAAAACTGTTTTTT. Protein: CASRDPGGGREKLFF.

The chain joins TRBV9 to TRBJ2-3; no definite D call. V lost 0 bases and J 2 bases, leaving 7 bases between the germline ends. The length of the CDR3 is 14 residues. Germline CDR1 reads SGDLS; CDR2 reads YYNGEE. CDR3 nucleotides: TGTGCCAGCAGCGTAGGACCGTACACAGATACGCAGTATTTT. This encodes CASSVGPYTDTQYF. The full variable domain, in which reference TRBV9 and TRBJ2-3 provide the parts outside the CDR3, is DSGVTQTPKHLITATGQRVTLRCSPRSGDLSVYWYQQSLDQGLQFLIQYYNGEERAKGNILERFSAQQFPDLHSELNLSSLELGDSALYFCASSVGPYTDTQYFGPGTRLTVL.

The chain links TRBV7-9 to TRBJ2-7; 7 bases agree with TRBD2. V lost 4 bases and J lost 2; bases outside the gene matches: 8. CDR1 SEHNR and CDR2 FQNEAQ come from the germline V gene (reference sequence). The CDR3 runs to 15 residues. CDR3 DNA: TGTGCCAGCAGCTGGATGGTTGGGGGGGCCTACGAGCAGTACTTC. It codes for CASSWMVGGAYEQYF.

DNA for the CDR3: TGCAGTGCTAGTCCCCGGGACTCTTTCAATGAGCAGTTCTTC. Translation: CSASPRDSFNEQFF. V and J are TRBV20-1 and TRBJ2-1; D possibly corresponds to TRBD2 (6 bases). The germline V and J ends were trimmed by 3 bases and 6 bases, with 15 bases remaining between them. Germline V gene sequence: CDR1 DFQATT, CDR2 SNEGSKA (reference sequence). The CDR3 extends over 14 amino acids.

This chain links TRBV19 with TRBJ2-2; D not certain. CDR1 is LNHDA, CDR2 SQIVND, per germline (reference sequence). The ends were cut back, 3 bases at V and 10 bases at J, with 6 bases in the middle. This CDR3 has 11 residues. CDR3 sequence (DNA): TGTGCCAGTAGTATTAGTGAGGAGCTGTTTTTT. Translated, it gives CASSISEELFF. The full variable domain, completed using reference TRBV19 and TRBJ2-2, is DGGITQSPKYLFRKEGQNVTLSCEQNLNHDAMYWYRQDPGQGLRLIYYSQIVNDFQKGDIAEGYSVSREKKESFPLTVTSAQKNPTAFYLCASSISEELFFGEGSRLTVL.